This T cell receptor (beta chain) was retrieved from a study of blood T cells in healthy people across ages. J lost 1 base, V lost 5 bases, and 8 bases had no gene match. The CDR3 extends over 15 amino acids. From germline, CDR1 is DFQATT and CDR2 SNEGSKA (reference sequence). Primed by a sample-barcoded 5' primer and a J-beta primer mix, a second PCR proceeded for about 6 to 12 cycles. Tags on each cDNA molecule came from a template-switch adaptor with 12 random nucleotides. There were at least 3 million CDR3-containing paired-end reads obtained from each sample. TCRdb itself ran the 5' RACE reads through MiXCR, one entry per CDR3 protein. This table has about 780,000 distinct CDR3 sequences, roughly 25% appearing once. These data are also associated with another study on T cells of mothers and their children. From that report: An overlap that was slightly higher, though non-significant, was seen in related mother-child pairs versus unrelated pairs.

The source of this sequence is a boy aged 5-17 years in good health. The sample was blood. The chain recombines TRBV20-1 with TRBJ2-4, with 7 bases aligning to TRBD1. Here the CDR3 reads CSAPQRQGAKNIQYF. As DNA, the CDR3 is TGCAGTGCTCCCCAAAGACAGGGTGCCAAAAACATTCAGTACTTC.